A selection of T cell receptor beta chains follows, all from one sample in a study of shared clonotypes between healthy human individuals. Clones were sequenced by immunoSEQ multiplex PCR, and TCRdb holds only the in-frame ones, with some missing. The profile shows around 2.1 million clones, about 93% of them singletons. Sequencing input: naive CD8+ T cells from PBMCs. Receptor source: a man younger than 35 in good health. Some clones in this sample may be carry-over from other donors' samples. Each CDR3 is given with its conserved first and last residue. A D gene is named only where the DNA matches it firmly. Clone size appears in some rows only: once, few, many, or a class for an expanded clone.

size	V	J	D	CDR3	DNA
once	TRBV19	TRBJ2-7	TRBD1	CASSIDAGQAYEQYF	TGTGCCAGTAGTATCGACGCGGGACAGGCCTACGAGCAGTACTTC
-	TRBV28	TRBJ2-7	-	CASSLWKGEGYYEQYF	TGTGCCAGCAGTTTATGGAAGGGAGAGGGGTACTACGAGCAGTACTTC
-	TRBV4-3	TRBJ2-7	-	CASSQDPRTSSLYEQYF	TGCGCCAGCAGCCAAGACCCCAGGACCTCCTCACTCTACGAGCAGTACTTC
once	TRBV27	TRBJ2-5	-	CASSLTLGTVIETQYF	TGTGCCAGCAGTTTAACTCTGGGGACGGTAATTGAGACCCAGTACTTC
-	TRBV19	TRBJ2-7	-	CASSLKRREAEQYF	TGTGCCAGTAGCTTAAAAAGGAGGGAAGCGGAGCAGTACTTC
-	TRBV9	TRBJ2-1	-	CASSVTDRHEQFF	TGTGCCAGCAGCGTGACTGATCGTCATGAGCAGTTCTTC
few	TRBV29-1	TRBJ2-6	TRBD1	CSVIGQGAAGANVLTF	TGCAGCGTTATAGGACAGGGGGCAGCTGGGGCCAACGTCCTGACTTTC
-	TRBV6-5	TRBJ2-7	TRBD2	CASSVSGRSGYEQYF	TGTGCCAGCAGCGTCAGCGGGAGATCAGGTTACGAGCAGTACTTC
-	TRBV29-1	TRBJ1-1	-	CSVAREYPNTEAFF	TGCAGCGTTGCGAGGGAGTACCCGAACACTGAAGCTTTCTTT
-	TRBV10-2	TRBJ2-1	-	CASRGTSVNSSYNEQFF	TGCGCCAGCAGGGGTACCAGCGTCAATAGCTCCTACAATGAGCAGTTCTTC
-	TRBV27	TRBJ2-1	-	CASSWTNNEQFF	TGTGCCAGCAGTTGGACCAACAATGAGCAGTTCTTC
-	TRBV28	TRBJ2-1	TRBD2	CASRLAGESNEQFF	TGTGCCAGCAGACTAGCGGGAGAAAGCAATGAGCAGTTCTTC
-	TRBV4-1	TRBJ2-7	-	CASSPKSGTLLEQYF	TGCGCCAGCAGCCCGAAATCCGGGACACTTCTAGAGCAGTACTTC
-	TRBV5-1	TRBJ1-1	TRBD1	CASSAQGQGAESTEAFF	TGCGCCAGCAGCGCCCAGGGACAGGGGGCAGAGAGCACTGAAGCTTTCTTT
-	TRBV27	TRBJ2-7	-	CASRGVSQDLNYEQYF	TGTGCCAGCAGGGGGGTCTCTCAGGACTTAAACTACGAGCAGTACTTC
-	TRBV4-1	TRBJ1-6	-	CASSQDFVVSPLHF	TGCGCCAGCAGCCAAGATTTTGTGGTATCACCCCTCCACTTT